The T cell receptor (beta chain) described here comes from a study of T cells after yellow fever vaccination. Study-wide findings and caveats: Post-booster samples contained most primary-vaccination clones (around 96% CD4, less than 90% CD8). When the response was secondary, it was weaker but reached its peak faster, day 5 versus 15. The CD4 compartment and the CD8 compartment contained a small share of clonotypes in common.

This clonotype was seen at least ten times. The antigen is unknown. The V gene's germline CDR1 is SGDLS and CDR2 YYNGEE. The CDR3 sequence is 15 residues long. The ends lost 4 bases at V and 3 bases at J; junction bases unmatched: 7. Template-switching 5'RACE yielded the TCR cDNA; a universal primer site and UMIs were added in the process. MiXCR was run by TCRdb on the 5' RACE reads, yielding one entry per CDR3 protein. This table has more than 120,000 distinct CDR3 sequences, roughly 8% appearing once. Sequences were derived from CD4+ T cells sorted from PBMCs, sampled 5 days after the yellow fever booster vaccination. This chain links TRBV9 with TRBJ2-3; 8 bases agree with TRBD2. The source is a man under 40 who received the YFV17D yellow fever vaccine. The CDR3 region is CASSPRLARTDTQYF. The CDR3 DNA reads TGTGCCAGCAGCCCCCGACTAGCGAGGACAGATACGCAGTATTTT.